This T cell receptor (beta chain) was documented in a study of shared clonotypes between healthy human individuals. Study outcomes and limitations: Across subsets, estimated richness was generally greater for naive than for memory populations. Between several donors, naive CD4 clonotypes were shared at a level of about 5%. Owing to a small donor count, the genetic and exposure-history diversity represented was limited.

Sequencing was performed with immunoSEQ multiplex PCR; in TCRdb, only in-frame clones are kept and a portion is missing. Here the sample spans some 300,000 clones, over 70% being singletons. A note on this clone: Its antigen remains unidentified.

There were no recent acute infections or vaccinations among the donors, who were healthy HIV-negative adults. The specimen sequenced was memory CD4+ T cells sorted from blood. This sample's subset: CD45RA-negative fraction. The TCR was taken from a man younger than 40 in good health.

CDR3 region: CASSEVGGSTEAFF. CDR3 coding DNA: TGTGCCAGCAGTGAAGTGGGGGGAAGTACTGAAGCTTTCTTT. The rearrangement joins TRBV6-1 to TRBJ1-1; possibly TRBD1 for D (5 bases). This CDR3 is built from 14 residues. Trimming removed 1 base from V and 5 bases from J, with 11 bases in between. CDR1 is MNHNS and CDR2 is SASEGT in the germline V gene.